Shown below are 15 T cell receptor beta chains from a single sample sequenced in a study of T cell repertoires in cytomegalovirus infection. TCRdb reprocessed the reads via MiXCR and lists one record per CDR3 protein. The sample contains approximately 250,000 distinct CDR3 sequences, roughly 9% of which appear only once. Source material: PBMCs. The receptors were gathered from a human donor in good health (CMV status not recorded). Some clones in this sample may be carry-over from other donors' samples.

This clonotype occurred many times. This chain joins TRBV7-8 and TRBJ2-7, with a weak D call TRBD2 (5 bases). In germline, CDR1 is SGHVS, CDR2 FQNEAQ. This CDR3 is 14 amino acids long. Trimming took 1 base from V and 4 from J, leaving 11 bases between them. CDR3 in amino acids: CASSLELGKYEQYF. DNA of the CDR3: TGTGCCAGCAGCTTAGAACTAGGGAAGTACGAGCAGTACTTC.

This clonotype was detected many times. The V call is TRBV11-2, the J call TRBJ1-2; D is perhaps TRBD1 (6 bases). The germline CDR1 and CDR2 sequences are SGHAT and FQNNGV. The CDR3 is made up of 14 amino acids. Trimming shortened V by 0 bases and J by 2 bases, and 7 bases separated the two germline ends. The CDR3 DNA reads TGTGCCAGCAGCTTAGAACAGGGCAACTATGGCTACACCTTC. The encoded protein is CASSLEQGNYGYTF.

This clonotype appeared many times. At one end, the junction sequence differs from germline, possibly due to a read error. V is TRBV7-3 and J is TRBJ1-3; no clear D. Per germline, CDR1 SGHTA and CDR2 FQGTGA. The CDR3 is 14 amino acids. In DNA form, the CDR3 reads TGTGCCAGCAGCTCACCCGAGGGTTCGAACACCGTATATTTT. It codes for CASSSPEGSNTVYF.

This clonotype was seen repeatedly, ten times or more. This chain joins TRBV6-2 or TRBV6-3 and TRBJ1-4; D ambiguous. Germline loops: CDR1 MNHEY, CDR2 SVGEGT. The CDR3 has 12 residues. V lost 8 bases to trimming and J lost 2 bases, with 6 bases between them. CDR3 sequence: CASGETNEKLFF. The CDR3, as DNA: TGTGCCAGCGGAGAGACTAATGAAAAACTGTTTTTT.

Many counts were recorded for this clonotype. The chain links TRBV7-2 to TRBJ2-5; D is possibly TRBD1 or TRBD2 (5 bases each). This CDR3 has 14 residues. Germline V CDR1 and CDR2: SGHTA, FQGNSA. V gave up 6 bases and J gave up 5 bases, with 16 bases separating them. The DNA of the CDR3 is TGTGCCAGCAGATCGGGACCCCTTGGGGAGACCCAGTACTTC. Its protein is CASRSGPLGETQYF. Full variable domain (rest looked up from reference TRBV7-2 and TRBJ2-5): GAGVSQSPSNKVTEKGKDVELRCDPISGHTALYWYRQSLGQGLEFLIYFQGNSAPDKSGLPSDRFSAERTGGSVSTLTIQRTQQEDSAVYLCASRSGPLGETQYFGPGTRLLVL.

This clonotype was seen many times. The CDR3 is CASSSEGEGEAFF. In DNA, the CDR3 is TGTGCCAGCAGCTCAGAAGGGGAGGGTGAAGCTTTCTTT. The chain combines TRBV25-1 with TRBJ1-1, with D maybe TRBD1 (5 bases). Germline V gene data show CDR1 as MGHDK and CDR2 as SYGVNS. Trimming pared 6 bases from V and 7 bases from J, leaving 15 bases between. CDR3 length: 13 amino acids.

This clonotype has a handful of counts. The chain couples TRBV6-1 to TRBJ2-7; 7 bases are a match to TRBD2. The CDR3 sequence is 12 residues long. The germline CDR1 and CDR2 sequences are MNHNS and SASEGT. V trimming: 6 bases; J trimming: 6 bases; junction bases outside the gene matches: 5. This chain's CDR3 is CASRELAFEQYF. The CDR3 nucleotides are TGTGCCAGCAGGGAACTAGCGTTCGAGCAGTACTTC.

The table lists this clonotype with a few counts. V gene TRBV30 combines with J gene TRBJ1-1, with D hard to call. CDR3 size: 13 residues. Germline V lookup: CDR1 GTSNPN, CDR2 SVGIG (reference sequence). The ends were cut back, 7 bases at V and 5 bases at J, with 17 bases in the middle. The CDR3 loop is CAFKTQVGTEAFF. The CDR3 coding sequence is TGTGCCTTCAAGACTCAGGTGGGGACTGAAGCTTTCTTT.

A single count supports this clonotype. V gene TRBV5-8 combines with J gene TRBJ2-1, with D unresolved. CDR1 SGHTS and CDR2 YDEGEE come from the germline V gene. Trimming removed 1 base at V and 0 bases at J, with 8 bases between. The CDR3 is 15 residues long. In DNA form, the CDR3 reads TGTGCCAGCAGCTTGAAGGGCGTCTCCTACAATGAGCAGTTCTTC. It is translated as CASSLKGVSYNEQFF.

At least ten counts were recorded for this clonotype. V gene TRBV7-2 combines with J gene TRBJ1-2; possible D gene TRBD1, 6 bases. Trimming took 5 bases from V and 3 from J, leaving 10 bases between them. CDR1 SGHTA and CDR2 FQGNSA come from the germline V gene. The CDR3 length is 13 residues. Written as DNA, the CDR3 is TGTGCCAGCAGCCTCGGGACACACTATGGCTACACCTTC. It yields the protein CASSLGTHYGYTF.

The table lists this clonotype with many counts. The rearrangement uses TRBV7-2 and TRBJ1-5; D unclear. The CDR3 length is 12 residues. Trimming stripped 2 bases from V and 7 bases from J, with 6 bases between. In germline, CDR1 is SGHTA, CDR2 FQGNSA. This chain's CDR3 is CASSLPAQPQHF. Written as DNA, the CDR3 is TGTGCCAGCAGCTTACCAGCCCAGCCCCAGCATTTT.

This clonotype was detected only a few times. V is TRBV19 and J is TRBJ2-7; no definite D call. Germline CDR1 is LNHDA and CDR2 is SQIVND (reference sequence). The CDR3 has 13 amino acids. V dropped 5 bases and J dropped 6 bases, with 14 bases sitting between them. CDR3 sequence (DNA): TGTGCCAGTAGTGAGGCGAACCAACGCGAGCAGTACTTC. It yields the protein CASSEANQREQYF.

This clonotype was found a few times. The genes are TRBV6-2 or TRBV6-3 and TRBJ1-5; a possible D gene is TRBD1 (5 bases). The V gene lost 5 bases and the J gene lost 4 bases, with 21 bases spanning the gap. Germline assignment: CDR1 MNHEY and CDR2 SVGEGT. This CDR3 spans 17 amino acids. The CDR3 protein is CASSVPRAAQVNQPQHF. The CDR3 nucleotides read TGTGCCAGCAGTGTCCCCCGGGCAGCACAGGTTAATCAGCCCCAGCATTTT.

By sample share, this clonotype is medium-sized (0.01 to 0.1%). The chain recombines TRBV7-2 with TRBJ2-3; D gene ambiguous. This CDR3 region has 13 residues. The V gene lost 3 bases and the J gene lost 4 bases, with 8 bases spanning the gap. Germline values: CDR1 SGHTA, CDR2 FQGNSA. CDR3 amino acids: CASSFRLADTQYF. In DNA form, the CDR3 reads TGTGCCAGCAGCTTTCGTTTGGCAGATACGCAGTATTTT.

This clonotype was found many times. The chain combines TRBV7-2 with TRBJ2-1; TRBD2 might be the D (8 bases). V lost 4 bases and J lost 9, with 31 bases in between. Germline lookup yields CDR1 SGHTA and CDR2 FQGNSA. The CDR3 consists of 19 residues. Here the CDR3 reads CASSYHRGWLAGAPAEQFF. The CDR3 DNA reads as TGTGCCAGCAGCTACCACAGGGGCTGGCTAGCGGGTGCCCCTGCTGAGCAGTTCTTC.